These 7 T cell receptor beta chains share one sample of origin, sequenced in a study of T-cell reconstitution after alpha-beta-depleted transplantation in children. The TCRbeta library incorporated unique molecular identifiers. TCRdb reanalysed the PCR reads using MiXCR and keeps one entry per CDR3 protein. The table records about 980,000 distinct CDR3 sequences, about 31% of them present only once. Sequencing was performed on PBMCs, mostly from graft donor cells, taken 360 days after TCRalphabeta/CD19-depleted stem cell transplant. These receptors came from a boy under two years old who had a stem cell transplant for SCID, so the T cells may come from the graft donor.

This clonotype was counted between two and nine times. The gene calls are TRBV6-5 and TRBJ2-1; 9 bases map to TRBD2. Looked up from germline, CDR1 is MNHEY and CDR2 is SVGAGI. J was trimmed by 4 bases and V by 0 bases; bases with no gene match: 4. The CDR3 contains 16 residues. CDR3 nucleotides: TGTGCCAGCAGTTACTCCCCTAGCGGGGATTACAATGAGCAGTTCTTC. Translating gives CASSYSPSGDYNEQFF.

This clonotype has ten or more counts. This chain joins TRBV4-2 and TRBJ2-7; unclear D gene. This CDR3 spans 15 amino acids. Germline CDR1 and CDR2: LGHNA and YNFKEQ. V was pared by 0 bases and J by 3 bases, with 12 bases between. The CDR3 nucleotides read TGTGCCAGCAGCCAAGATCGGGCAGGTTTCTACGAGCAGTACTTC. Its protein is CASSQDRAGFYEQYF.

This clonotype was recorded a few times. V gene TRBV20-1 combines with J gene TRBJ2-3, with D uncertain. Germline CDR1 DFQATT, CDR2 SNEGSKA (reference sequence). The CDR3 length is 15 residues. V gave up 6 bases and J gave up 5 bases, with 21 bases separating them. The CDR3 spells CSALGRAWVKDTQYF. The CDR3 DNA reads TGCAGTGCCCTGGGAAGGGCCTGGGTGAAAGATACGCAGTATTTT.

The J gene is TRBJ2-7, the V gene TRBV29-1; no clear D. This CDR3 is 12 amino acids long. The V gene's germline CDR1 is SQVTM and CDR2 ANQGSEA. Between the trimmed V and J ends, which lost 2 bases and 0 bases, there was a span of 5 bases. The DNA of the CDR3 is TGCAGCGTTGAACAGAGCTCCTACGAGCAGTACTTC. This codes for CSVEQSSYEQYF.

The CDR3 bases are TGTGCTAGTGGTTTGGCCCCCAAGCCTAGCGGGGGCCCCTCCTACAATGAGCAGTTCTTC. Residues: CASGLAPKPSGGPSYNEQFF. V and J are TRBV12-5 and TRBJ2-1, with 10 bases that match TRBD2. The CDR3 runs to 20 residues. Trimming cost V 1 base and J 0 bases; bases outside gene matches: 12. CDR1 LGHNT and CDR2 FRNRAP come from the germline V gene.

This clonotype was counted only a few times. V is TRBV6-1 and J is TRBJ1-5; weak D call: TRBD1 (6 bases). In germline, CDR1 is MNHNS, CDR2 SASEGT. CDR3 size: 13 residues. Trimming cost V 6 bases and J 3 bases, with 9 bases left between them. For the CDR3, the DNA is TGTGCCAGCAGCACAGGGTACAATCAGCCCCAGCATTTT. This encodes CASSTGYNQPQHF.

The chain is built from TRBV5-1 and TRBJ2-1, with 9 bases that match TRBD2. This CDR3 contains 17 residues. V lost 0 bases and J lost 3; bases outside the gene matches: 7. CDR1 SGHRS and CDR2 YFSETQ come from the germline V gene. As DNA, the CDR3 is TGCGCCAGCAGCTTGGTAAGCGGGGGGACCGGCTACAATGAGCAGTTCTTC. Translated, it gives CASSLVSGGTGYNEQFF.